Sequencing of this T cell receptor beta chain was carried out in a study of blood T cell repertoires in COVID-19. The V gene's germline CDR1 is SGHRS and CDR2 YFSETQ. The CDR3 consists of 13 residues. The ends were cut back, 3 bases at V and 4 bases at J, with 7 bases in the middle. In the original workflow: By means of reference gene primer amplification, nucleated cell counts were estimated. Assay used: immunoSEQ multiplex PCR; TCRdb lists only in-frame clones, some missing. From that table come the V and J calls and clone size; the DNA was used to work out D and trimming. The table has tens of thousands of clones, 75% to 95% seen once.

The sample comprised peripheral blood. This TCR was recovered from a man aged 45-65 years with acute or convalescent COVID-19. The chain carries TRBV5-1 and TRBJ2-2; D uncertain. For the CDR3, the DNA is TGCGCCAGCAGCTCACAGCTCACCGGGGAGCTGTTTTTT. Protein: CASSSQLTGELFF.